This TCR beta chain was recorded in a study of T cells in localized non-small cell lung cancer. The table came from immunoSEQ multiplex PCR; TCRdb's copy has only in-frame clones and leaves some out. The sample has roughly 20,000 clones; less than 85% are singletons. V gave up 5 bases and J gave up 5 bases; unmatched junction bases: 7. CDR1 and CDR2 from the germline V gene are SGHVS and FNYEAQ. CDR3 size: 15 residues. As to this clone: Its specificity is unknown.

General study findings and limits: Of the tissues analyzed, uninvolved adjacent lung showed maximal T cell clonality, greater than tumor. There were a median roughly 62 of the top 100 tumor clones appearing in adjacent lung. Sequencing, confined to only one tumor region, leaves heterogeneity possible.

The source of this sequence is a man aged 35-69 years with stage I lung adenocarcinoma. The chain joins TRBV7-6 to TRBJ2-5; 11 bases align to TRBD2. This material consisted of peripheral blood, taken before any cancer treatment. This chain's CDR3 is CASSPPTSGKETQYF. The CDR3 DNA reads as TGTGCCAGCAGCCCACCGACTAGCGGGAAGGAGACCCAGTACTTC.